This T cell receptor beta chain was recorded in a study of cytomegalovirus exposure and HLA in healthy donors. Study-wide results and caveats: While the bulk of TCR sequences proved rare, some public TCRs turned up in many donors. An analysis was carried out later, and it reportedly showed fewer N-insertions in an Asian-associated ancestry cluster than the 666-donor mean. The listing of roughly 160 TCR beta chains classed them as cytomegalovirus-associated. Presence/absence analyses rested on an assumption that sequencing depth was roughly uniform across donors.

For this clone: Its antigen is still unknown.

Germline V gene data show CDR1 as MGHRA and CDR2 as YSYEKL. Trimming pared 0 bases from V and 1 base from J, leaving 12 bases between. This CDR3 has 16 amino acids. It was with 60 Vbeta and 13 Jbeta primers that the PCR ran. Some clones are missing from TCRdb's copy, which holds only in-frame ones; the method was immunoSEQ multiplex PCR. Of about 130,000 clones in the sample, about 79% were seen once. What was sequenced was PBMCs. The TCR originated in a woman in her late teens or twenties in good health and CMV-seropositive. This chain uses TRBV4-1 with TRBJ1-1; D gene ambiguous. CDR3 in amino acids: CASSQERGRENTEAFF. CDR3 nucleotide sequence: TGCGCCAGCAGCCAAGAAAGAGGGAGAGAGAACACTGAAGCTTTCTTT.